This T cell receptor beta chain was recorded in a study of ipilimumab plus nivolumab after autologous stem cell transplantation. Study-wide context: The myeloma cohort included high-risk transplant-naive patients and patients relapsing within 3 years of a first autologous transplant.

Starting 14 to 28 days after autologous transplant, ipilimumab 1 mg/kg was given. Germline CDR1 reads SGHAT; CDR2 reads FQNNGV. The CDR3 spans 16 residues. Trimming cost V 4 bases and J 0 bases, with 13 bases left between them. General study results and limits: Authors suggest TCR repertoire, Treg phenotype and gut microbiota support further study.

To note about this clone: Its antigen is unidentified.

Data came from immunoSEQ multiplex PCR; TCRdb stores just in-frame clones and leaves some out. Of over 10,000 clones in the sample, under 80% were seen once. The sequence was obtained from a male donor with multiple myeloma. Sample: PBMCs, taken in a trial of ipilimumab plus nivolumab as post-transplant consolidation. The rearrangement links TRBV11-2 to TRBJ1-5; weak D call: TRBD1 (6 bases). The DNA for the CDR3 is TGTGCCAGCAGCTCAACAGGGATGGATAGCAATCAGCCCCAGCATTTT. Its translation: CASSSTGMDSNQPQHF.